The clone carrying this T cell receptor beta chain was detected a few times. TCRdb reanalysed the RT-PCR reads using MiXCR and keeps one entry per CDR3 protein. The data hold 750,000 to 850,000 distinct CDR3 sequences, with roughly 18% observed a single time. This record comes from a study of response to subunit inactivated influenza vaccine. The TCR originated in a man aged 50 to 60 who received an inactivated influenza vaccine. This material consisted of PBMCs from blood, taken less than 6 days after vaccination.

CDR3 sequence reads: CASSQGLSATNEKLFF. Here the CDR3 DNA reads TGCGCCAGCAGCCAGGGACTGTCCGCAACTAATGAAAAACTGTTTTTT. The V and J genes are TRBV5-1 and TRBJ1-4; weak D call: TRBD1 (5 bases). The CDR3 is made up of 16 amino acids. V lost 4 bases, J lost 0 bases, and 13 bases lay in between. Germline CDR1 and CDR2: SGHRS and YFSETQ.